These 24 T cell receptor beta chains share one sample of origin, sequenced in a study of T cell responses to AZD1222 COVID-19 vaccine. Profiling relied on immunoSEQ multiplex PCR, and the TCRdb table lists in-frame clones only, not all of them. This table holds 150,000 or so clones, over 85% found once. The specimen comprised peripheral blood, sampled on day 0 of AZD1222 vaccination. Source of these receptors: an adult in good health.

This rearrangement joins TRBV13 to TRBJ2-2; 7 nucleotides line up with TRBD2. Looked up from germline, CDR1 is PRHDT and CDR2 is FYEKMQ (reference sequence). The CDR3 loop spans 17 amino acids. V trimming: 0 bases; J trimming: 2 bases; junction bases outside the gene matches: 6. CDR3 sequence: CASSLGPSGGNTGELFF. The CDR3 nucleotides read TGTGCCAGCAGCTTAGGCCCTAGCGGAGGTAACACCGGGGAGCTGTTTTTT.

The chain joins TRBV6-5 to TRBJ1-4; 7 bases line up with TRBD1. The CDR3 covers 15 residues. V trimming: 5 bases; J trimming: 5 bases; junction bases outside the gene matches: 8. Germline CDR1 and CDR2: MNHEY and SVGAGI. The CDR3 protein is CASSPQGQINEKLFF. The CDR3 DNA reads TGTGCCAGCAGTCCCCAGGGACAGATCAATGAAAAACTGTTTTTT.

CDR3 in amino acids: CASSRTDLGYTF. In DNA, the CDR3 is TGTGCCAGCAGCCGTACTGACCTTGGCTACACCTTC. V gene TRBV12-3 or TRBV12-4 combines with J gene TRBJ1-2, with D hard to call. The CDR3 loop spans 12 amino acids. The V end was cut by 6 bases, the J end by 7 bases, with 12 bases between.

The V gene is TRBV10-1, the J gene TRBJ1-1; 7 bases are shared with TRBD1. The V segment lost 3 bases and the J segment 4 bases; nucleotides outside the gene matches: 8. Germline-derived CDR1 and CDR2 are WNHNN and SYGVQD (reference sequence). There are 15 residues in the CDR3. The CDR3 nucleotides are TGCGCCAGCAGTGAAGACAGGGCCAGGAGCACTGAAGCTTTCTTT. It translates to CASSEDRARSTEAFF.

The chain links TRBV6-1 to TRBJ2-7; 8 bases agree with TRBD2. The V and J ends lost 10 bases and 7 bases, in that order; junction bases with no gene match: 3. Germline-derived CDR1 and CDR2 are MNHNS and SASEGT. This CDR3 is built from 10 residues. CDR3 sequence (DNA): TGTGCCACCGGGAGGGGTGAGCAGTACTTC. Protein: CATGRGEQYF.

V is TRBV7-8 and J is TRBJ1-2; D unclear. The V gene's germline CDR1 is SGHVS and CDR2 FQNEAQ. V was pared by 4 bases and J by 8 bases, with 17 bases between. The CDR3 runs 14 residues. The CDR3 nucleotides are TGTGCCAGCAGCTCAAGGACGCAAGTGGGGGGCTACACCTTC. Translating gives CASSSRTQVGGYTF.

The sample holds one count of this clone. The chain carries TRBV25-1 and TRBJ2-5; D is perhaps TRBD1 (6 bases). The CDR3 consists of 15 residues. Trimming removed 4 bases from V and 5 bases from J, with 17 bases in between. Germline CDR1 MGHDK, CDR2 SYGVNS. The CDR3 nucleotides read TGTGCCAGCAGTGGTACCTCAGGGGTATGGGAGACCCAGTACTTC. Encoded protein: CASSGTSGVWETQYF.

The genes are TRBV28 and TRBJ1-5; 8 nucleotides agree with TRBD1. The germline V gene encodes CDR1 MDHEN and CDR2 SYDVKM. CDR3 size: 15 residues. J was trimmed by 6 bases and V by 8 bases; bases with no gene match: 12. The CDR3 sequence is CASEHLRGPSQPQHF. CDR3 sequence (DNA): TGTGCCAGCGAACACCTCAGGGGGCCAAGTCAGCCCCAGCATTTT. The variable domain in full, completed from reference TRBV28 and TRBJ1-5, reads DVKVTQSSRYLVKRTGEKVFLECVQDMDHENMFWYRQDPGLGLRLIYFSYDVKMKEKGDIPEGYSVSREKKERFSLILESASTNQTSMYLCASEHLRGPSQPQHFGDGTRLSIL.

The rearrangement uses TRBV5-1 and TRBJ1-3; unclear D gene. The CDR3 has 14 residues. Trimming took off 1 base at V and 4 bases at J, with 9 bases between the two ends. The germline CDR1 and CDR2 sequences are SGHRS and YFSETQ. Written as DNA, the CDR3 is TGCGCCAGCAGCTTGTACGGGATCGGAAACACCATATATTTT. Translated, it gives CASSLYGIGNTIYF.

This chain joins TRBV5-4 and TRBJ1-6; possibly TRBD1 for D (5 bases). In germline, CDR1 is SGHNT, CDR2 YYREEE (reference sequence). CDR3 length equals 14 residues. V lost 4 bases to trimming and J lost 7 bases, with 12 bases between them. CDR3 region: CASSPSGVNSPLHF. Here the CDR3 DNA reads TGTGCCAGCAGCCCCTCGGGGGTGAATTCACCCCTCCACTTT.

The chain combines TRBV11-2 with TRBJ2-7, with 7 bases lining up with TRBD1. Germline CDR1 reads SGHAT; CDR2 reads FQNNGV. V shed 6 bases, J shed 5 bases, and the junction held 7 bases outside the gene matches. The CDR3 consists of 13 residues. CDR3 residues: CASRIDRVHEQYF. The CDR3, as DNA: TGTGCCAGCAGGATCGACAGGGTTCACGAGCAGTACTTC.

This CDR3 is CASSLSGDNQPQHF. In DNA, the CDR3 is TGCGCCAGCAGCTTGTCCGGGGACAATCAGCCCCAGCATTTT. This chain connects TRBV5-1 to TRBJ1-5, with no clear D. The CDR3 sequence is 14 residues long. From germline, CDR1 is SGHRS and CDR2 YFSETQ. The V and J ends lost 1 base and 3 bases respectively, with 8 bases between them.

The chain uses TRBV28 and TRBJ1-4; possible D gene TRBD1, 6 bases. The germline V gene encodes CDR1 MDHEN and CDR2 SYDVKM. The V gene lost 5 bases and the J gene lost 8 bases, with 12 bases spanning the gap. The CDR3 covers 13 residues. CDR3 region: CASSEGQSEKLFF. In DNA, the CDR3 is TGTGCCAGCAGTGAGGGACAATCGGAAAAACTGTTTTTT.

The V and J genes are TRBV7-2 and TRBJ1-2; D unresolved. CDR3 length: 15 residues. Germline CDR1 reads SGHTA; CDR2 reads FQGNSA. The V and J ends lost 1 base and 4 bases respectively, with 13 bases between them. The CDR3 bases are TGTGCCAGCAGCTTAGAAAGGGCCGACCCCTATGGCTACACCTTC. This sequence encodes CASSLERADPYGYTF.

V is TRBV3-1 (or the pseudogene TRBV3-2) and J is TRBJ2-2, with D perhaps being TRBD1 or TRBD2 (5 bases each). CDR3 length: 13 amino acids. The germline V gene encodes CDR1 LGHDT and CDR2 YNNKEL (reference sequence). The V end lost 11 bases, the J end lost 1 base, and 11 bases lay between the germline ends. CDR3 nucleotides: TGTGCCGTCGAGGGGTTGAACACCGGGGAGCTGTTTTTT. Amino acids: CAVEGLNTGELFF.

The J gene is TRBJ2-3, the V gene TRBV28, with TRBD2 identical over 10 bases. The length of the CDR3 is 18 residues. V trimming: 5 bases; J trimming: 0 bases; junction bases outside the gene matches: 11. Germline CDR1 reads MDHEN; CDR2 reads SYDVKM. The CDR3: CASSTGLAETPSTDTQYF. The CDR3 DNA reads TGTGCCAGCAGTACCGGACTAGCGGAAACCCCTAGCACAGATACGCAGTATTTT. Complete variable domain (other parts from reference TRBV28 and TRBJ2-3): DVKVTQSSRYLVKRTGEKVFLECVQDMDHENMFWYRQDPGLGLRLIYFSYDVKMKEKGDIPEGYSVSREKKERFSLILESASTNQTSMYLCASSTGLAETPSTDTQYFGPGTRLTVL.

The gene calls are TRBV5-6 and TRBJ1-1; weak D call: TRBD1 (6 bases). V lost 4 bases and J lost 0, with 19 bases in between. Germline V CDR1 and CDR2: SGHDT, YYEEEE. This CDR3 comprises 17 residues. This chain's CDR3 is CASSPESGARVNTEAFF. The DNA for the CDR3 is TGTGCCAGCAGCCCTGAGTCGGGGGCGCGGGTGAACACTGAAGCTTTCTTT. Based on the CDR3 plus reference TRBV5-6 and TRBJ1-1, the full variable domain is DAGVTQSPTHLIKTRGQQVTLRCSPKSGHDTVSWYQQALGQGPQFIFQYYEEEERQRGNFPDRFSGHQFPNYSSELNVNALLLGDSALYLCASSPESGARVNTEAFFGQGTRLTVV.

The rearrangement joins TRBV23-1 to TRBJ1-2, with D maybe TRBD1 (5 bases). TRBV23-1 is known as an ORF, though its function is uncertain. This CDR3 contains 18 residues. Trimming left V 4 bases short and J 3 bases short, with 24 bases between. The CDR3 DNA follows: TGCGCCAGCAGTCCAACCCCGGGAATAGGGGACCGAGACTATGGCTACACCTTC. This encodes CASSPTPGIGDRDYGYTF.

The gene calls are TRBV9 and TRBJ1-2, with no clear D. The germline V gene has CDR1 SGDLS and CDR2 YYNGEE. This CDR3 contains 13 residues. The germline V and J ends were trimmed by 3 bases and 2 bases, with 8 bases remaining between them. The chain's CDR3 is CASSGLRNYGYTF. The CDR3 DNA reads TGTGCCAGCAGCGGGTTAAGAAACTATGGCTACACCTTC.

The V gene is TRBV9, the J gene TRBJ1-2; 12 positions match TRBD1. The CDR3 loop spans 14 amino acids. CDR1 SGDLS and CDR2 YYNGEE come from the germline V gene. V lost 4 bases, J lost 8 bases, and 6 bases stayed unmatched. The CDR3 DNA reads TGTGCCAGCAGCCACGGGGGACAGGGGGCAGGCTACACCTTC. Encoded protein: CASSHGGQGAGYTF.

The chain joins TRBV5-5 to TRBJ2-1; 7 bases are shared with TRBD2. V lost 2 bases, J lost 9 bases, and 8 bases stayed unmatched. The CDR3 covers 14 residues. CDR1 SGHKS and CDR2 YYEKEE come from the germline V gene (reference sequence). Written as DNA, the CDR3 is TGTGCCAGCAGCTTCGGCGGGAGAGTCTCTGAGCAGTTCTTC. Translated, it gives CASSFGGRVSEQFF.

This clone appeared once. The CDR3 coding sequence is TGTGCCAGCAGCTTGGCACGGCCGACGGATACGCAGTATTTT. It codes for CASSLARPTDTQYF. This sequence joins TRBV5-8 and TRBJ2-3; the D is unclear. Germline values: CDR1 SGHTS, CDR2 YDEGEE. Between the trimmed V and J ends, which lost 0 bases and 6 bases, there was a span of 11 bases. The length of the CDR3 is 14 residues.

CDR3 sequence (DNA): TGTGCCTGGAGTCAACAGGACGTCTCTTTCTTT. Its protein is CAWSQQDVSFF. The chain couples TRBV30 to TRBJ1-1; possible D gene TRBD1, 5 bases. Germline CDR1 GTSNPN, CDR2 SVGIG (reference sequence). The CDR3 spans 11 residues. V lost 2 bases, J lost 12 bases, and 13 bases lay in between.

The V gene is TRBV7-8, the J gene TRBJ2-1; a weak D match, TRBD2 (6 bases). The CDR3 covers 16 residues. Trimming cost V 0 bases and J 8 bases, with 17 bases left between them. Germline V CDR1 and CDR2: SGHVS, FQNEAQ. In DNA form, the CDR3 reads TGTGCCAGCAGCTTAGCCGCCGGGAGTGCTCTCGATGAGCAGTTCTTC. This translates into CASSLAAGSALDEQFF.